This entry lists 32 T cell receptor beta chains sequenced from one sample in a study of blood T cell repertoires in COVID-19. The table came from immunoSEQ multiplex PCR; TCRdb's copy has only in-frame clones and leaves some out. The table shows under 250,000 clones, with 87% occurring only once. Sequences were obtained from peripheral blood. These TCRs come from a man younger than 35 with active or convalescent COVID-19.

This chain joins TRBV6-6 and TRBJ2-7, with D perhaps matching TRBD2 (5 bases). Trimming pared 10 bases from V and 1 base from J, leaving 11 bases between. This CDR3 spans 12 amino acids. CDR1 is MNHNY and CDR2 is SVGAGI in the germline V gene (reference sequence). CDR3 DNA sequence: TGTGCCACTTCTAGCCCGTCCTACGAGCAGTACTTC. Translating gives CATSSPSYEQYF.

This clone was observed a single time. This chain uses TRBV19 with TRBJ2-2, with TRBD1 matching over 9 bases. Trimming at V came to 8 bases and at J to 2 bases, leaving 9 bases not matched to a gene. CDR1 and CDR2 (germline): LNHDA, SQIVND (reference sequence). This CDR3 has 16 residues. The CDR3 loop is CASYTLDRGNTGELFF. The CDR3 DNA sequence: TGTGCCAGTTATACCTTGGACAGGGGAAACACCGGGGAGCTGTTTTTT.

CDR3 sequence (DNA): TGTGCCAGTAGTAACAGACTAGCGGACACCGGGGAGCTGTTTTTT. Its translation is CASSNRLADTGELFF. The V call is TRBV19, the J call TRBJ2-2; 9 bases agree with TRBD2. Trimming took 4 bases from V and 3 from J; bases not matched to a gene: 3. Germline-derived CDR1 and CDR2 are LNHDA and SQIVND (reference sequence). CDR3 length: 15 residues. The variable domain in full, with the rest retrieved from reference TRBV19 and TRBJ2-2, is DGGITQSPKYLFRKEGQNVTLSCEQNLNHDAMYWYRQDPGQGLRLIYYSQIVNDFQKGDIAEGYSVSREKKESFPLTVTSAQKNPTAFYLCASSNRLADTGELFFGEGSRLTVL.

The chain carries TRBV5-1 and TRBJ1-5; 7 nucleotides match TRBD1. The CDR3 runs 15 residues. Germline V gene sequence: CDR1 SGHRS, CDR2 YFSETQ. J was trimmed by 3 bases and V by 0 bases; bases with no gene match: 3. The DNA of the CDR3 is TGCGCCAGCAGCTTGGAGGGGGCAAACAATCAGCCCCAGCATTTT. Its protein product is CASSLEGANNQPQHF.

The genes are TRBV6-5 and TRBJ2-1, with 8 bases aligning to TRBD2. Germline V gene data show CDR1 as MNHEY and CDR2 as SVGAGI. Trimming took 0 bases from V and 6 from J; bases not matched to a gene: 4. CDR3 length equals 15 residues. The CDR3 here is CASSYSSGRVNEQFF. CDR3 coding DNA: TGTGCCAGCAGTTACTCGAGCGGGAGAGTCAATGAGCAGTTCTTC.

This chain joins TRBV27 and TRBJ2-3, with TRBD1 matching over 9 bases. Germline CDR1 and CDR2: MNHEY and SMNVEV (reference sequence). The trim removed 4 bases at V and 5 bases at J, leaving 10 bases unmatched. The CDR3 spans 16 residues. This CDR3 is CASSSKQGAQVDTQYF. In nucleotides, the CDR3 is TGTGCCAGCAGTTCGAAACAGGGGGCGCAGGTAGATACGCAGTATTTT.

This sequence joins TRBV11-2 and TRBJ1-4; D ambiguous. The CDR3 is 12 residues long. Germline V CDR1 and CDR2: SGHAT, FQNNGV. Trimming left V 5 bases short and J 11 bases short, with 12 bases between. The CDR3 region has the DNA TGTGCCAGCAGCCGACTTAGCTCCAAACTGTTTTTT. This sequence encodes CASSRLSSKLFF.

This chain joins TRBV6-6 and TRBJ2-3; D perhaps matches TRBD2 (5 bases). Between the trimmed V and J ends, which lost 8 bases and 5 bases, there was a span of 17 bases. The CDR3 spans 14 residues. In germline, CDR1 is MNHNY, CDR2 SVGAGI (reference sequence). CDR3 bases: TGTGCCAGCTTTACATTTCCGGGAAGAGATACGCAGTATTTT. This encodes CASFTFPGRDTQYF.

This clone was counted a single time. The V call is TRBV4-1, the J call TRBJ1-6, with D unclear. Germline-derived CDR1 and CDR2 are MGHRA and YSYEKL. With 5 bases removed from V and 7 bases from J, the gap between germline ends came to 9 bases. CDR3 length: 13 amino acids. The CDR3 here is CASSSLSNSPLHF. CDR3 bases: TGCGCCAGCAGCTCACTGAGCAATTCACCCCTCCACTTT.

The gene calls are TRBV6-1 and TRBJ2-7; 11 nucleotides align to TRBD2. This CDR3 has 15 residues. The germline V gene encodes CDR1 MNHNS and CDR2 SASEGT. The ends lost 2 bases at V and 4 bases at J; junction bases unmatched: 4. The CDR3 region has the DNA TGTGCCAGCAGTGAAACTAGCGGGAGATGGTACGAGCAGTACTTC. Its protein is CASSETSGRWYEQYF.

V is TRBV6-2 or TRBV6-3 and J is TRBJ2-7; a possible D gene is TRBD1 (6 bases). Germline CDR1 reads MNHEY; CDR2 reads SVGEGT. The CDR3 has 12 residues. Trimming shortened V by 7 bases and J by 7 bases, and 14 bases separated the two germline ends. The CDR3 sequence is CASTPRGREQYF. CDR3 in DNA: TGTGCCAGCACCCCCAGGGGCCGGGAGCAGTACTTC.

This clone appeared once. V is TRBV19 and J is TRBJ2-3, with 9 nucleotides matching TRBD1. This CDR3 contains 15 residues. CDR1 LNHDA and CDR2 SQIVND come from the germline V gene (reference sequence). V dropped 8 bases and J dropped 5; count of bases not matched to a gene: 11. CDR3 sequence: CASETGTGIGDTQYF. The CDR3 coding sequence is TGTGCCAGTGAAACCGGGACAGGGATAGGAGATACGCAGTATTTT. Supplemented by reference TRBV19 and TRBJ2-3, the full variable domain reads DGGITQSPKYLFRKEGQNVTLSCEQNLNHDAMYWYRQDPGQGLRLIYYSQIVNDFQKGDIAEGYSVSREKKESFPLTVTSAQKNPTAFYLCASETGTGIGDTQYFGPGTRLTVL.

This chain joins TRBV30 and TRBJ1-4, with D unresolved. CDR1 and CDR2 (germline): GTSNPN, SVGIG (reference sequence). CDR3 length: 14 residues. V shed 3 bases and J shed 5 bases, with 13 bases lying between them. This chain's CDR3 is CAWSPRRGNEKLFF. The CDR3 DNA is TGTGCCTGGAGCCCGAGACGGGGAAATGAAAAACTGTTTTTT.

The V gene is TRBV9, the J gene TRBJ1-1; tentatively, D is TRBD1 (5 bases). The V end lost 4 bases, the J end lost 0 bases, and 10 bases lay between the germline ends. This CDR3 has 14 amino acids. Per germline, CDR1 SGDLS and CDR2 YYNGEE. CDR3 loop: CASSQTGVNTEAFF. The CDR3 DNA follows: TGTGCCAGCAGCCAAACGGGGGTGAACACTGAAGCTTTCTTT.

This clone occurred once. J is TRBJ1-2 and V is TRBV9; TRBD1 agrees at 7 bases. The CDR3 sequence is 15 residues long. Germline V lookup: CDR1 SGDLS, CDR2 YYNGEE. The V segment lost 0 bases and the J segment 2 bases; nucleotides outside the gene matches: 4. CDR3 in amino acids: CASSVGMTGNYGYTF. The DNA of the CDR3 is TGTGCCAGCAGCGTAGGAATGACAGGGAACTATGGCTACACCTTC.

This chain links TRBV2 with TRBJ1-3; no reliable D call. Germline V lookup: CDR1 SNHLY, CDR2 FYNNEI. This CDR3 comprises 12 residues. Trimming took 4 bases from V and 11 from J, leaving 12 bases between them. The CDR3 nucleotides read TGTGCCAGCAGTGGAAGCGGAGAAGCCATATATTTT. Its translation: CASSGSGEAIYF.

V and J are TRBV10-3 and TRBJ1-1, with a possible D match to TRBD1 (6 bases). The germline V and J ends were trimmed by 8 bases and 0 bases, with 16 bases remaining between them. The CDR3 is made up of 15 amino acids. The germline CDR1 and CDR2 sequences are ENHRY and SYGVKD. CDR3 sequence reads: CAIARQATLNTEAFF. The CDR3, as DNA: TGTGCCATCGCTAGACAGGCAACGCTGAACACTGAAGCTTTCTTT.

V gene TRBV6-2 or TRBV6-3 combines with J gene TRBJ1-1, with TRBD1 matching 7 bases. The ends lost 6 bases at V and 1 base at J; junction bases unmatched: 8. The CDR3 runs 15 residues. Germline CDR1 is MNHEY and CDR2 is SVGEGT. This chain's CDR3 is CASSMGTDKNTEAFF. The CDR3, as DNA: TGTGCCAGCAGCATGGGGACAGATAAGAACACTGAAGCTTTCTTT.

This sequence joins TRBV25-1 and TRBJ2-7; TRBD1 is a possible D gene (6 bases). CDR1 and CDR2 (germline): MGHDK, SYGVNS. The CDR3 extends over 13 amino acids. With 1 base removed from V and 6 bases from J, the gap between germline ends came to 10 bases. The CDR3: CASSESGVGEQYF. The CDR3 bases are TGTGCCAGCAGTGAATCAGGGGTAGGCGAGCAGTACTTC.

This chain joins TRBV7-9 and TRBJ2-1; 7 nucleotides match TRBD1. CDR1 SEHNR and CDR2 FQNEAQ come from the germline V gene (reference sequence). The CDR3 length is 15 residues. V gave up 5 bases and J gave up 8 bases; unmatched junction bases: 12. CDR3 region: CASSPYRGPFDEQFF. For the CDR3, the DNA is TGTGCCAGCAGCCCCTACAGGGGTCCGTTCGATGAGCAGTTCTTC. The full variable domain, completed using reference TRBV7-9 and TRBJ2-1, is DTGVSQNPRHKITKRGQNVTFRCDPISEHNRLYWYRQTLGQGPEFLTYFQNEAQLEKSRLLSDRFSAERPKGSFSTLEIQRTEQGDSAMYLCASSPYRGPFDEQFFGPGTRLTVL.

The chain combines TRBV4-2 with TRBJ1-5, with TRBD1 matching 7 bases. V was pared by 0 bases and J by 2 bases, with 7 bases of the junction left unmatched. CDR1 and CDR2 from the germline V gene are LGHNA and YNFKEQ. There are 17 residues in the CDR3. CDR3 nucleotide sequence: TGTGCCAGCAGCCAAGATAGGGGGCCTGGGGGCAATCAGCCCCAGCATTTT. It specifies CASSQDRGPGGNQPQHF.

The chain links TRBV6-2 or TRBV6-3 to TRBJ1-1; D gene unclear. This CDR3 comprises 17 residues. Between the trimmed V and J ends, which lost 5 bases and 4 bases, there was a span of 23 bases. Germline-derived CDR1 and CDR2 are MNHEY and SVGEGT. Written as DNA, the CDR3 is TGTGCCAGCAGTCCGTCGCTGGGGAGAGTATCTGGCACTGAAGCTTTCTTT. Amino acid sequence: CASSPSLGRVSGTEAFF.

The chain couples TRBV9 to TRBJ2-1, with a tentative D call TRBD2 (6 bases). This CDR3 is built from 17 residues. V was cut by 0 bases and J by 5 bases, with 18 bases left in between. CDR1 is SGDLS, CDR2 YYNGEE, per germline. The CDR3 region has the DNA TGTGCCAGCAGCGTAGAAGTGGGGGGATGGCGGAACAATGAGCAGTTCTTC. Its translation is CASSVEVGGWRNNEQFF.

V gene TRBV18 combines with J gene TRBJ2-7; D might be TRBD2 (6 bases). Per the germline V gene, CDR1 is KGHSH and CDR2 is LQKENI. V dropped 0 bases and J dropped 1 base, with 7 bases sitting between them. The CDR3 length is 14 residues. DNA for the CDR3: TGTGCCAGCTCACCACCGGAGGGTTCCTACGAGCAGTACTTC. It codes for CASSPPEGSYEQYF.

The chain employs TRBV24-1 and TRBJ1-5, with D perhaps matching TRBD1 (5 bases). Trimming removed 6 bases at V and 4 bases at J, with 12 bases between. The CDR3 sequence is 14 residues long. The germline CDR1 and CDR2 sequences are KGHDR and SFDVKD. CDR3 region: CATSRGGENQPQHF. The DNA of the CDR3 is TGTGCCACCAGTCGGGGGGGGGAAAATCAGCCCCAGCATTTT.

The rearrangement uses TRBV2 and TRBJ1-1; a possible D gene is TRBD1 (6 bases). The CDR3 consists of 12 residues. Trimming removed 5 bases at V and 7 bases at J, with 11 bases between. The germline V gene encodes CDR1 SNHLY and CDR2 FYNNEI. The CDR3 reads CASSKQGSEAFF. For the CDR3, the DNA is TGTGCCAGCAGTAAACAGGGTAGTGAAGCTTTCTTT.

Only a few counts were recorded for this clone. The chain employs TRBV6-5 and TRBJ2-7, with D perhaps matching TRBD2 (6 bases). This CDR3 has 15 amino acids. Germline CDR1 MNHEY, CDR2 SVGAGI. Trimming took off 6 bases at V and 1 base at J, with 16 bases between the two ends. For the CDR3, the DNA is TGTGCCAGCAGCCCAGGCCTAGCGAGTTCCTACGAGCAGTACTTC. Its protein product is CASSPGLASSYEQYF.

The V call is TRBV15, the J call TRBJ1-2, with D possibly TRBD1 on 5 matching bases. The germline CDR1 and CDR2 sequences are LNHNV and YYDKDF (reference sequence). The CDR3 runs to 14 residues. Trimming removed 2 bases from V and 2 bases from J, with 9 bases in between. CDR3: CATSRMRGNYGYTF. The CDR3 DNA sequence: TGTGCCACCAGCAGAATGCGGGGGAACTATGGCTACACCTTC.

This clone was picked up a small number of times. This chain links TRBV7-9 with TRBJ2-7; TRBD1 is a possible D gene (6 bases). V lost 3 bases, J lost 6 bases, and 12 bases lay in between. This CDR3 spans 13 amino acids. Germline-derived CDR1 and CDR2 are SEHNR and FQNEAQ (reference sequence). The DNA for the CDR3 is TGTGCCAGCAGCTTCGGGACAACGGGCGAGCAGTACTTC. Residues: CASSFGTTGEQYF.

J is TRBJ1-1 and V is TRBV5-4, with 7 nucleotides matching TRBD1. CDR3 size: 15 residues. J gave up 8 bases and V 4 bases, and 14 bases lay outside the gene matches. CDR1 and CDR2 (germline): SGHNT, YYREEE (reference sequence). The CDR3 DNA reads as TGTGCCAGCAGCCGGGCGGAGGGGGCACGCGGGGAAGCTTTCTTT. Amino acids: CASSRAEGARGEAFF.

This clone was counted a few times. At one end, the junction sequence differs from germline, possibly due to a read error. This chain links TRBV2 with TRBJ1-2; 7 positions match TRBD1. Germline V gives CDR1 SNHLY, CDR2 FYNNEI. This CDR3 is 13 amino acids long. CDR3 sequence (DNA): TGTGCCAGCAGTGAATTGAGGACAGGAGGTGTTGGCTTC. Its translation: CASSELRTGGVGF. The variable domain in full, completed from reference TRBV2 and TRBJ1-2, reads EPEVTQTPSHQVTQMGQEVILRCVPISNHLYFYWYRQILGQKVEFLVSFYNNEISEKSEIFDDQFSVERPDGSNFTLKIRSTKLEDSAMYFCASSELRTGGVGFGSGTRLTVV.

This clone was seen only once. This chain's CDR3 is CASSSTGGNQPQHF. The CDR3 DNA is TGCGCCAGCAGCTCTACAGGGGGCAATCAGCCCCAGCATTTT. The V and J genes are TRBV5-1 and TRBJ1-5; 7 bases fit TRBD1. CDR3 size: 14 residues. V trimming: 3 bases; J trimming: 2 bases; junction bases outside the gene matches: 2. Looked up from germline, CDR1 is SGHRS and CDR2 is YFSETQ.